The 31 T cell receptor beta chains reported below all come from one sample, sequenced in a study of PD-1 blockade in classical Hodgkin lymphoma. Brentuximab vedotin exposure varied, and every patient relapsed after autologous stem cell transplantation. The assay was immunoSEQ multiplex PCR, and TCRdb's table has in-frame clones only and misses some. The sample comprises tens of thousands of clones, 85% to 95% of which are singletons, and about 8% rests with the top ten. The sample consisted of peripheral blood mononuclear cells (PBMCs), taken at baseline. These receptors were obtained from a human donor with classical Hodgkin lymphoma.

This chain uses TRBV4-3 with TRBJ2-5; the match to TRBD1 covers 9 bases. The CDR3 consists of 14 residues. Germline values: CDR1 LGHNA, CDR2 YSLEER. V lost 3 bases and J lost 5; bases outside the gene matches: 4. CDR3 sequence reads: CASSQDRGWETQYF. The CDR3 DNA is TGCGCCAGCAGCCAGGACAGGGGTTGGGAGACCCAGTACTTC.

The chain joins TRBV2 to TRBJ2-5, with 8 nucleotides matching TRBD2. TRBJ2-7 explains the end of the DNA better; the J call may be wrong. This CDR3 contains 14 residues. Germline loops: CDR1 SNHLY, CDR2 FYNNEI. The CDR3 reads CASRPRGGPDEQYF. The CDR3, as DNA: TGTGCCAGCAGGCCTCGGGGGGGGCCTGACGAGCAGTACTTC.

The V and J genes are TRBV10-3 and TRBJ2-7, with TRBD2 identical over 7 bases. Germline CDR1 reads ENHRY; CDR2 reads SYGVKD. The CDR3 contains 16 residues. V lost 6 bases and J lost 4; bases outside the gene matches: 15. This CDR3 is CAISGRATGTTYEQYF. The CDR3 bases are TGTGCCATCAGCGGAAGAGCTACCGGGACTACATACGAGCAGTACTTC.

The gene calls are TRBV18 and TRBJ1-1; D unclear. Germline loops: CDR1 KGHSH, CDR2 LQKENI. The CDR3 loop spans 14 amino acids. Between the trimmed V and J ends, which lost 6 bases and 5 bases, there was a span of 16 bases. The CDR3 loop is CASSTRVHETEAFF. The CDR3 DNA sequence: TGTGCCAGCTCCACAAGGGTTCACGAAACTGAAGCTTTCTTT.

This chain connects TRBV2 to TRBJ1-2; D is possibly TRBD1 (6 bases). V lost 6 bases to trimming and J lost 5 bases, with 25 bases between them. CDR1 and CDR2 from the germline V gene are SNHLY and FYNNEI. CDR3 length: 17 residues. The CDR3 nucleotides read TGTGCCAGCAGAGTGGACAGCGGAGAGGCCGGGGCATATGGCTACACCTTC. It translates to CASRVDSGEAGAYGYTF.

This chain connects TRBV6-6 to TRBJ1-1; D is unresolved. V was shortened by 0 bases and J by 2 bases, with 7 bases between the two germline ends. The CDR3 has 14 residues. CDR1 and CDR2 (germline): MNHNY, SVGAGI (reference sequence). The CDR3 region is CASSYSTVNTEAFF. CDR3 coding DNA: TGTGCCAGCAGTTACTCGACCGTAAACACTGAAGCTTTCTTT.

This clone is a singleton in its sample. The rearrangement joins TRBV11-2 to TRBJ2-5; TRBD1 aligns across 9 bases. V shed 5 bases, J shed 5 bases, and the junction held 9 bases outside the gene matches. The CDR3 length is 15 residues. Germline V gene sequence: CDR1 SGHAT, CDR2 FQNNGV. CDR3 in DNA: TGTGCCAGCAGCGGATGGGACAGGGCGGTGGAGACCCAGTACTTC. Translation gives CASSGWDRAVETQYF.

This chain links TRBV27 with TRBJ2-3; D may be TRBD2 (6 bases). The V end lost 5 bases, the J end lost 5 bases, and 20 bases lay between the germline ends. Per germline, CDR1 MNHEY and CDR2 SMNVEV (reference sequence). The CDR3 has 16 amino acids. The CDR3, as DNA: TGTGCCAGCAGTCGGGCTAGCGTTAAAGCCGGAGATACGCAGTATTTT. Translation gives CASSRASVKAGDTQYF.

The V and J genes are TRBV6-5 and TRBJ2-1; 7 bases agree with TRBD2. Germline V gives CDR1 MNHEY, CDR2 SVGAGI. The V segment lost 4 bases and the J segment 5 bases; nucleotides outside the gene matches: 8. This CDR3 spans 15 amino acids. The CDR3 sequence: CASSFRLALDNEQFF. The DNA for the CDR3 is TGTGCCAGCAGTTTTCGACTAGCCTTGGACAATGAGCAGTTCTTC.

The CDR3 nucleotides read TGTGCCATCAACCAAGGACAGTCCGTATCCTACGAGCAGTACTTC. It encodes CAINQGQSVSYEQYF. The chain recombines TRBV10-3 with TRBJ2-7, with D possibly being TRBD1 (6 bases). The CDR3 totals 15 residues. Trimming stripped 7 bases from V and 1 base from J, with 17 bases between. Germline lookup yields CDR1 ENHRY and CDR2 SYGVKD.

J is TRBJ1-5 and V is TRBV27, with a weak D call TRBD1 (6 bases). The CDR3 consists of 15 residues. Germline V gene data show CDR1 as MNHEY and CDR2 as SMNVEV (reference sequence). Deletions cut 4 bases from V and 3 bases from J, with 13 bases between. For the CDR3, the DNA is TGTGCCAGCAGTTGGACAGCCAATACCAATCAGCCCCAGCATTTT. This codes for CASSWTANTNQPQHF.

This CDR3 is CASSLGTGGEKLFF. The CDR3 DNA reads as TGTGCCAGCTCACTCGGGACAGGGGGCGAAAAACTGTTTTTT. The chain has TRBV18 and TRBJ1-4; 12 bases line up with TRBD1. The germline CDR1 and CDR2 sequences are KGHSH and LQKENI. The CDR3 covers 14 residues. After removal of 4 bases from V and 8 bases from J, the junction contained 2 bases not matched to a gene.

This chain connects TRBV2 to TRBJ1-6; a possible D gene is TRBD1 (5 bases). Trimming took 3 bases from V and 7 from J, leaving 19 bases between them. The V gene's germline CDR1 is SNHLY and CDR2 FYNNEI. The CDR3 length is 17 residues. The CDR3 DNA reads as TGTGCCAGCAGTGACCGCGCATCGGGGGTCTTAAATTCACCCCTCCACTTT. Translating gives CASSDRASGVLNSPLHF.

The chain combines TRBV23-1 with TRBJ2-6; D is unclear. TRBV23-1 is flagged as an ORF with uncertain function. Trimming left V 4 bases short and J 0 bases short, with 10 bases between. The CDR3 length is 16 residues. This chain's CDR3 is CASSLLIYSGANVLTF. CDR3 nucleotide sequence: TGCGCCAGCAGTCTCCTAATTTACTCTGGGGCCAACGTCCTGACTTTC.

The gene calls are TRBV21-1 and TRBJ2-4; TRBD2 is taken as the D call from the table, unchecked against the DNA. TRBV21-1 is a known pseudogene. The CDR3 extends over 15 amino acids. CDR3 protein: CASIWWELAKNIQYF. As DNA, the CDR3 is TGTGCCAGCATATGGTGGGAGTTAGCCAAAAACATTCAGTACTTC.

This chain connects TRBV7-2 to TRBJ2-7, with D tentatively TRBD2 (6 bases). CDR3 size: 15 residues. Germline V gives CDR1 SGHTA, CDR2 FQGNSA. V was pared by 9 bases and J by 4 bases, with 22 bases between. The CDR3 region is CASTPILSGSYEQYF. CDR3 DNA sequence: TGTGCCAGTACGCCAATACTATCCGGGAGTTACGAGCAGTACTTC.

This CDR3 reads CASSSHHYEEQYF. For the CDR3, the DNA is TGTGCCAGCAGTTCCCACCACTACGAGGAGCAGTACTTC. The chain recombines TRBV28 with TRBJ2-7; D is uncertain. The CDR3 has 13 amino acids. Trimming removed 4 bases at V and 7 bases at J, with 14 bases between. The germline V gene encodes CDR1 MDHEN and CDR2 SYDVKM.

The J gene is TRBJ2-7, the V gene TRBV27, with 8 bases that match TRBD1. With 7 bases clipped from V and 2 bases from J, the junction kept 10 bases outside the gene matches. CDR3 size: 15 residues. Germline V gene data show CDR1 as MNHEY and CDR2 as SMNVEV (reference sequence). CDR3 sequence: CASTKGTGLPYEQYF. CDR3 DNA sequence: TGTGCCAGCACGAAGGGGACAGGTTTGCCCTACGAGCAGTACTTC.

This rearrangement joins TRBV27 to TRBJ2-7, with 8 bases lining up with TRBD2. Looked up from germline, CDR1 is MNHEY and CDR2 is SMNVEV (reference sequence). This CDR3 is built from 15 residues. V lost 5 bases to trimming and J lost 2 bases; unmatched junction nucleotides: 8. In nucleotides, the CDR3 is TGTGCCAGCAGTCTAGGACTAGCAGGGGCCTACGAGCAGTACTTC. Translated, it gives CASSLGLAGAYEQYF.

The chain has TRBV11-2 and TRBJ2-4; weak D call: TRBD2 (5 bases). Trimming removed 4 bases from V and 1 base from J, with 11 bases in between. Germline values: CDR1 SGHAT, CDR2 FQNNGV. This CDR3 spans 15 amino acids. DNA for the CDR3: TGTGCCAGCAGCTATAACGGGGTTGCCAAAAACATTCAGTACTTC. It is translated as CASSYNGVAKNIQYF.

This clone occurred once. V gene TRBV12-5 combines with J gene TRBJ2-5; 7 positions match TRBD1. Trimming removed 2 bases from V and 2 bases from J; junction bases left unmatched: 2. The germline V gene encodes CDR1 LGHNT and CDR2 FRNRAP. The CDR3 sequence is 14 residues long. The chain's CDR3 is CASGLRQGQETQYF. In DNA form, the CDR3 reads TGTGCTAGTGGTTTGAGACAGGGTCAAGAGACCCAGTACTTC.

The table lists this clone with a count of one. The CDR3 spells CASSLAPGEGYEQYF. In DNA form, the CDR3 reads TGTGCCAGCAGCTTAGCTCCAGGGGAGGGGTACGAGCAGTACTTC. The chain is built from TRBV7-9 and TRBJ2-7; D might be TRBD2 (7 bases). Trimming removed 0 bases at V and 4 bases at J, with 13 bases between. The CDR3 contains 15 residues. CDR1 SEHNR and CDR2 FQNEAQ come from the germline V gene (reference sequence).

The chain has TRBV29-1 and TRBJ2-3; D unresolved. V lost 6 bases, J lost 6 bases, and 16 bases lay in between. The CDR3 length is 13 residues. CDR1 and CDR2 (germline): SQVTM, ANQGSEA. CDR3 sequence (DNA): TGCAGCGTCCGATCGCCAGACGGGGATACGCAGTATTTT. Its protein product is CSVRSPDGDTQYF.

The chain is built from TRBV4-1 and TRBJ2-1; a weak D match, TRBD1 (5 bases). CDR1 is MGHRA, CDR2 YSYEKL, per germline. The CDR3 sequence is 16 residues long. The V end was cut by 4 bases, the J end by 6 bases, with 19 bases between. CDR3: CASSPTRQSEINEQFF. The CDR3 nucleotides are TGCGCCAGCAGCCCAACAAGACAGAGCGAGATCAATGAGCAGTTCTTC.

This chain joins TRBV5-5 and TRBJ1-3; the D is unclear. CDR1 SGHKS and CDR2 YYEKEE come from the germline V gene (reference sequence). The CDR3 is made up of 19 amino acids. The V end lost 1 base, the J end lost 0 bases, and 20 bases lay between the germline ends. CDR3 sequence: CASSLSFGGGWVSGNTIYF. The DNA for the CDR3 is TGTGCCAGCAGCTTGAGTTTCGGAGGCGGCTGGGTCTCTGGAAACACCATATATTTT.

V and J are TRBV10-1 and TRBJ2-7, with unresolved D. This CDR3 contains 12 residues. Trimming took 6 bases from V and 7 from J, leaving 13 bases between them. Per the germline V gene, CDR1 is WNHNN and CDR2 is SYGVQD (reference sequence). The CDR3 here is CASSWTQREQYF. The CDR3 DNA reads TGCGCCAGCAGCTGGACGCAGAGGGAGCAGTACTTC.

The J gene is TRBJ2-7, the V gene TRBV28; TRBD2 matches at 7 bases. V lost 6 bases and J lost 7; bases outside the gene matches: 12. The CDR3 extends over 14 amino acids. Germline V gives CDR1 MDHEN, CDR2 SYDVKM. Written as DNA, the CDR3 is TGTGCCAGCAGCCAGGGACTATGGGAACAGGAGCAGTACTTC. Translated: CASSQGLWEQEQYF.

This clone was observed once. This chain connects TRBV18 to TRBJ1-3, with TRBD1 matching over 7 bases. The germline CDR1 and CDR2 sequences are KGHSH and LQKENI. Trimming cost V 3 bases and J 3 bases; bases outside gene matches: 5. The CDR3 contains 15 residues. The CDR3 loop reads CASSPSTGVGNTIYF. CDR3 DNA sequence: TGTGCCAGCTCACCTTCTACAGGGGTTGGAAACACCATATATTTT. The full variable domain, in which reference TRBV18 and TRBJ1-3 provide the parts outside the CDR3, is NAGVMQNPRHLVRRRGQEARLRCSPMKGHSHVYWYRQLPEEGLKFMVYLQKENIIDESGMPKERFSAEFPKEGPSILRIQQVVRGDSAAYFCASSPSTGVGNTIYFGEGSWLTVV.

The chain couples TRBV7-9 to TRBJ2-7; a weak D match, TRBD2 (5 bases). Trimming removed 2 bases from V and 2 bases from J, with 13 bases in between. The CDR3 runs to 15 residues. Germline V gene sequence: CDR1 SEHNR, CDR2 FQNEAQ (reference sequence). This CDR3 is CASSLSMDFAYEQYF. DNA for the CDR3: TGTGCCAGCAGCTTATCCATGGACTTTGCCTACGAGCAGTACTTC.

This rearrangement joins TRBV27 to TRBJ1-5, with 7 bases lining up with TRBD1. The CDR3 totals 16 residues. Trimming at V came to 2 bases and at J to 5 bases, leaving 9 bases not matched to a gene. Looked up from germline, CDR1 is MNHEY and CDR2 is SMNVEV (reference sequence). CDR3 in amino acids: CASSLTTGRSDQPQHF. The CDR3 DNA sequence: TGTGCCAGCAGTTTAACGACAGGGAGGTCGGATCAGCCCCAGCATTTT.

This chain joins TRBV7-2 and TRBJ2-7; D is uncertain. CDR3 length: 13 amino acids. Trimming cost V 1 base and J 7 bases, with 11 bases left between them. Germline values: CDR1 SGHTA, CDR2 FQGNSA. This chain's CDR3 is CASSLGGVGEQYF. For the CDR3, the DNA is TGTGCCAGCAGCTTAGGGGGTGTGGGGGAGCAGTACTTC.